The present T cell receptor (beta chain) was sequenced within a study of T-cell reconstitution after alpha-beta-depleted transplantation in children. With respect to this clonotype: Its target is not known.

Study-level points and caveats: T-cell counts and diversity at one year following transplant were attributed mainly to newly produced T cells. The study traced high day-60 TCRbeta diversity in some patients to surviving recipient T cells and thymic progenitors. Expanded graft clones numbering several hundred reportedly gave rise to alpha-beta T cells about two months after transplant.

Preparation of the TCRbeta library used unique molecular identifiers. TCRdb reprocessed the PCR reads via MiXCR and lists one record per CDR3 protein. The top ten clones hold about 4.8% of a sample with some 260,000 distinct CDR3 sequences, roughly a quarter of them seen once. Germline values: CDR1 SGHVS, CDR2 FQNEAQ. The ends lost 3 bases at V and 7 bases at J; junction bases unmatched: 9. CDR3 length equals 15 residues. The chain has TRBV7-8 and TRBJ2-5; 9 nucleotides align to TRBD2. The receptor's source is a female patient aged 2-10 years who had a stem cell transplant for congenital amegakaryocytic thrombocytopenia, so the T cells may come from the graft donor. The sample consisted of PBMCs, mostly from graft donor cells, taken 360 days after TCRalphabeta/CD19-depleted stem cell transplant. In DNA form, the CDR3 reads TGTGCCAGCAGCTTGGCGGGAGGGTTAGTGGGGACCCAGTACTTC. Its translation: CASSLAGGLVGTQYF. The variable domain in full, with the rest retrieved from reference TRBV7-8 and TRBJ2-5, is GAGVSQSPRYKVAKRGQDVALRCDPISGHVSLFWYQQALGQGPEFLTYFQNEAQLDKSGLPSDRFFAERPEGSVSTLKIQRTQQEDSAVYLCASSLAGGLVGTQYFGPGTRLLVL.